The rows below give T cell receptor beta chains drawn from one sample of a study of blood T cell repertoires in COVID-19. The method was immunoSEQ multiplex PCR; TCRdb's version includes in-frame clones alone and lacks a portion of them. Here the sample spans 43,000 or so clones, roughly nine tenths being singletons. Sequenced input: peripheral blood. These receptors were taken from an elderly woman with active COVID-19. CDR3s leave out the opening cysteine and the closing phenylalanine or tryptophan.

V gene,J gene,CDR3 protein
TRBV19,TRBJ2-3,ASSNRLAGNTDTQY
TRBV29-1,TRBJ2-1,SVARSGEQF
TRBV28,TRBJ1-2,ASSSTRGYT
TRBV28,TRBJ2-1,ASSAVTSGGSYEQF
TRBV4-3,TRBJ2-7,ASSQRTGNYEQY
TRBV4-3,TRBJ1-4,ASSRGTTNEKLF
TRBV7-2,TRBJ2-5,ASSSGGGGETQY
TRBV4-3,TRBJ2-1,ASSLTFGGRDEQF
TRBV28,TRBJ2-3,ASSHRRGFADTQY
TRBV7-9,TRBJ1-1,ASSSPGGGGAF
TRBV6-6,TRBJ1-1,ASSNRGRDTEAF